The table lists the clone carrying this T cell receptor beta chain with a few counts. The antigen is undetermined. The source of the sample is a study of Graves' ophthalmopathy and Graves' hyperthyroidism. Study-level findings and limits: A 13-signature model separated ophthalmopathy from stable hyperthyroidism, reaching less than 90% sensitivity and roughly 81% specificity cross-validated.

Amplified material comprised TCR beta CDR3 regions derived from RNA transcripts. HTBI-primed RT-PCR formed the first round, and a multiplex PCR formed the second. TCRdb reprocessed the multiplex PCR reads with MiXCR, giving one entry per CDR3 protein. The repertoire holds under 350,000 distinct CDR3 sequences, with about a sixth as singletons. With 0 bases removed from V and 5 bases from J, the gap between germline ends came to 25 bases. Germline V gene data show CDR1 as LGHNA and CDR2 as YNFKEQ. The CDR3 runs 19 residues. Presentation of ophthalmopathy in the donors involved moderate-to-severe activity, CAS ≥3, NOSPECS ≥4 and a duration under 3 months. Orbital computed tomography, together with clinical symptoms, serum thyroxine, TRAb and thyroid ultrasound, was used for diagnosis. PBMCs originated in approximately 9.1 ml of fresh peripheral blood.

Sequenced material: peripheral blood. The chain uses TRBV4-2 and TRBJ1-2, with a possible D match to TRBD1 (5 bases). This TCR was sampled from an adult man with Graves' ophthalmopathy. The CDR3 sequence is CASSQEKSVWTTIDYGYTF. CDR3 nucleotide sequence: TGTGCCAGCAGCCAAGAGAAAAGCGTCTGGACAACGATAGATTATGGCTACACCTTC.